The 8 T cell receptor beta chains presented below share a single source sample, sequenced in a study of Graves' ophthalmopathy and Graves' hyperthyroidism. The authors amplified TCR beta CDR3 regions from RNA transcripts. HTBI primers primed a first-round RT-PCR, and a second-round multiplex PCR followed. TCRdb analysed the multiplex PCR reads with MiXCR anew, one entry per CDR3 protein. The sample holds roughly 350,000 distinct CDR3 sequences, about a sixth seen once. The sequenced material came from peripheral blood. These receptor sequences come from an adult woman with stable Graves' hyperthyroidism.

The chain couples TRBV6-1 to TRBJ2-5, with 9 bases aligning to TRBD2. There are 13 residues in the CDR3. The germline gives CDR1 MNHNS, CDR2 SASEGT. Trimming took 7 bases from V and 4 from J; bases not matched to a gene: 4. The CDR3 DNA reads TGTGCCAGCACACTAGCGGGTTCAGAGACCCAGTACTTC. Translation gives CASTLAGSETQYF.

As for this clonotype: One junction end does not reproduce the germline sequence, and a read error may be involved. V usage is TRBV19 and J usage is TRBJ1-5; D call uncertain. The germline CDR1 and CDR2 sequences are LNHDA and SQIVND (reference sequence). CDR3 length: 14 amino acids. Written as DNA, the CDR3 is TGTACCAGTAGTCCGGGGTCTAGCAATCAGCCCCAGCATTTT. It codes for CTSSPGSSNQPQHF. Using reference TRBV19 and TRBJ1-5 for the parts outside the CDR3, the full variable domain is DGGITQSPKYLFRKEGQNVTLSCEQNLNHDAMYWYRQDPGQGLRLIYYSQIVNDFQKGDIAEGYSVSREKKESFPLTVTSAQKNPTAFYLCTSSPGSSNQPQHFGDGTRLSIL.

This clonotype was seen many times. The J gene is TRBJ1-6, the V gene TRBV12-3 or TRBV12-4, with D possibly TRBD1 on 6 matching bases. Trimming took off 6 bases at V and 5 bases at J, with 17 bases between the two ends. The CDR3 is made up of 16 amino acids. CDR3 nucleotides: TGTGCCAGCAGATTCGATACCGGACAGAATAATTCACCCCTCCACTTT. Its protein product is CASRFDTGQNNSPLHF.

This clonotype was observed many times. The V gene is TRBV7-8, the J gene TRBJ2-7; D assignment may be TRBD1 or TRBD2 (6 bases each). This CDR3 has 14 amino acids. Deletions cut 7 bases from V and 6 bases from J, with 19 bases between. From germline, CDR1 is SGHVS and CDR2 FQNEAQ. The CDR3 loop is CASNSRGERSEQYF. The CDR3, as DNA: TGTGCCAGCAACTCAAGGGGGGAAAGGAGCGAGCAGTACTTC. The complete variable domain, with remaining parts taken from reference TRBV7-8 and TRBJ2-7, reads GAGVSQSPRYKVAKRGQDVALRCDPISGHVSLFWYQQALGQGPEFLTYFQNEAQLDKSGLPSDRFFAERPEGSVSTLKIQRTQQEDSAVYLCASNSRGERSEQYFGPGTRLTVT.

The chain links TRBV18 to TRBJ1-5; D is ambiguous. Germline V CDR1 and CDR2: KGHSH, LQKENI. Trimming stripped 5 bases from V and 1 base from J, with 9 bases between. The CDR3 totals 14 residues. CDR3: CASSAWGSNQPQHF. In DNA form, the CDR3 reads TGTGCCAGCTCAGCCTGGGGAAGCAATCAGCCCCAGCATTTT. Full variable domain (remainder filled in from reference TRBV18 and TRBJ1-5): NAGVMQNPRHLVRRRGQEARLRCSPMKGHSHVYWYRQLPEEGLKFMVYLQKENIIDESGMPKERFSAEFPKEGPSILRIQQVVRGDSAAYFCASSAWGSNQPQHFGDGTRLSIL.

This clonotype has ten or more counts. V and J are TRBV4-1 and TRBJ1-6; 9 nucleotides match TRBD1. V lost 4 bases and J lost 10; bases outside the gene matches: 14. The CDR3 is made up of 17 amino acids. CDR1 is MGHRA, CDR2 YSYEKL, per germline. The CDR3 DNA follows: TGCGCCAGCAGCCTCTTTAGCCGGGACAGGGATTCGTCACCCCTCCACTTT. It encodes CASSLFSRDRDSSPLHF.

Only a few counts were recorded for this clonotype. The V and J genes are TRBV3-1 and TRBJ1-5; no clear D gene. Per the germline V gene, CDR1 is LGHDT and CDR2 is YNNKEL (reference sequence). Trimming pared 2 bases from V and 0 bases from J, leaving 8 bases between. CDR3 length equals 15 residues. CDR3: CASSQTGASNQPQHF. CDR3 nucleotide sequence: TGTGCCAGCAGCCAAACCGGAGCTAGCAATCAGCCCCAGCATTTT.

This clonotype appeared many times. The rearrangement links TRBV19 to TRBJ1-6; D call uncertain. Trimming cost V 7 bases and J 5 bases, with 21 bases left between them. Looked up from germline, CDR1 is LNHDA and CDR2 is SQIVND (reference sequence). The CDR3 spans 17 residues. The CDR3: CASTPSNGRYHNSPLHF. CDR3 nucleotides: TGTGCCAGTACTCCATCGAACGGACGCTATCATAATTCACCCCTCCACTTT.